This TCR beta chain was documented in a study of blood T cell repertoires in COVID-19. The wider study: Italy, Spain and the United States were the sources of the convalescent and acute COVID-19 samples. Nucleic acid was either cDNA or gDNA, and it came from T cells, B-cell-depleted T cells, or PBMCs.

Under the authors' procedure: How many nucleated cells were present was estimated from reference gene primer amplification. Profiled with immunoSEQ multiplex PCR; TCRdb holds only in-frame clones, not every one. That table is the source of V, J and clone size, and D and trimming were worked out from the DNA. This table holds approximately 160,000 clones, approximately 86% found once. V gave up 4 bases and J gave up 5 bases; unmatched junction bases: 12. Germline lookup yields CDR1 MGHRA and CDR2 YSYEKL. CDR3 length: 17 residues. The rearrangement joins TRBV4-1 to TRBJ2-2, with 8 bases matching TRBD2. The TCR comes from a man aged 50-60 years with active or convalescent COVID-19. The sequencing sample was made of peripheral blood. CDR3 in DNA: TGCGCCAGCAGCCCCCCCGCAGGCCGGGAGGGGACCGGGGAGCTGTTTTTT. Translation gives CASSPPAGREGTGELFF.